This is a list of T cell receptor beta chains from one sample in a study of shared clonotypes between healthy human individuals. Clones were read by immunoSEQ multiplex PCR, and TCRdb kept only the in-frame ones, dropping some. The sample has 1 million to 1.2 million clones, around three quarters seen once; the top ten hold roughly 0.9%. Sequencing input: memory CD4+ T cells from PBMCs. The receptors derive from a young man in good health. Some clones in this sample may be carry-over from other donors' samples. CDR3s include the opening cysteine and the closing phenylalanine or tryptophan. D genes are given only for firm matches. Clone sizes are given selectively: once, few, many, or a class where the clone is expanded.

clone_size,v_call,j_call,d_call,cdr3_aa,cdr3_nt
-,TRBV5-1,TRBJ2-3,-,CASSFVGGGADTQYF,TGCGCCAGCAGCTTCGTGGGAGGAGGGGCAGATACGCAGTATTTT
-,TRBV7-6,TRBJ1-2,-,CASSANRESRNGYTF,TGTGCCAGCAGCGCTAATCGTGAATCTCGAAATGGCTACACCTTC
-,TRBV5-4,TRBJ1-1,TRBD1,CASSSTLTGEAFF,TGTGCCAGCAGCTCCACGCTGACAGGGGAAGCTTTCTTT
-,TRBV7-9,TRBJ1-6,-,CASSSGTVNSPLHF,TGTGCCAGCAGCTCCGGGACGGTAAATTCACCCCTCCACTTT
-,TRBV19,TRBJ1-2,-,CASMVQGVNYYGYTF,TGTGCCAGCATGGTCCAGGGAGTTAATTACTATGGCTACACCTTC
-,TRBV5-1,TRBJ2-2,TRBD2,CASSWLAGDSAGELFF,TGCGCCAGCAGCTGGTTAGCGGGAGACAGTGCCGGGGAGCTGTTTTTT
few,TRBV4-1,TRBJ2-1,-,CASSQEGRGSYNEQFF,TGCGCCAGCAGCCAAGAGGGCCGGGGTTCCTACAATGAGCAGTTCTTC
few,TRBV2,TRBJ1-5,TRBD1,CASSEVAGGVQPQHF,TGTGCCAGCAGTGAAGTGGCAGGGGGCGTTCAGCCCCAGCATTTT
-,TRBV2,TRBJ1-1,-,CASKAQTNTEAFF,TGTGCCAGCAAGGCGCAGACGAACACTGAAGCTTTCTTT
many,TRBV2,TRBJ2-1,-,CASHRDAYNEQFF,TGTGCCAGTCACCGGGACGCCTACAATGAGCAGTTCTTC
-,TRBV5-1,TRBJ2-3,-,CASSSATSTDTQYF,TGCGCCAGCAGCTCGGCCACTAGCACAGATACGCAGTATTTT
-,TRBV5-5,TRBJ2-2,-,CASRPRVQGPGELFF,TGTGCCAGCCGCCCGCGGGTGCAGGGGCCCGGGGAGCTGTTTTTT
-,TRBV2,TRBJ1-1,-,CASSLLTEAFF,TGTGCCAGCAGTCTATTGACTGAAGCTTTCTTT
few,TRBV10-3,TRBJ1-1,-,CAISEWTGVIAFF,TGTGCCATCAGTGAGTGGACCGGAGTGATAGCTTTCTTT
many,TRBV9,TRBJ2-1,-,CASSVGDPYNEQFF,TGTGCCAGCAGCGTAGGGGACCCCTACAATGAGCAGTTCTTC
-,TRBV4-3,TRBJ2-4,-,CASSQEAPRGPIPLAKNIQYF,TGCGCCAGCAGCCAAGAGGCCCCCCGGGGACCAATACCTTTGGCCAAAAACATTCAGTACTTC
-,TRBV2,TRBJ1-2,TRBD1,CASTRQGSLYGYTF,TGTGCCAGCACAAGACAGGGAAGTCTTTATGGCTACACCTTC
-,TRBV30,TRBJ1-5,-,CAWSGVQVGQPQHF,TGTGCCTGGAGTGGGGTACAGGTGGGTCAGCCCCAGCATTTT
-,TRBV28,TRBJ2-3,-,CASSWVPRDGTVDF,TGTGCCAGCAGTTGGGTCCCCAGAGACGGGACGGTTGATTTT
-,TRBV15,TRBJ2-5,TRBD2,CATSRDRGLAGAETQYF,TGTGCCACCAGCAGAGATAGGGGCCTAGCGGGAGCAGAGACCCAGTACTTC
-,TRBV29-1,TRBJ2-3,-,CSVEGDGEDTQYF,TGCAGCGTTGAAGGAGACGGAGAAGATACGCAGTATTTT
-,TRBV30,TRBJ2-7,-,CAWARSYEQYF,TGTGCCTGGGCGAGGTCCTACGAGCAGTACTTC
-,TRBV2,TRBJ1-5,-,CASRIGETANQPQHF,TGTGCCAGCAGGATCGGGGAAACGGCAAATCAGCCCCAGCATTTT
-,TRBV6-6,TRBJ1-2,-,CASSYGTNYGYTF,TGTGCCAGCAGTTACGGTACTAACTATGGCTACACCTTC
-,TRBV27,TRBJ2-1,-,CASSSPSAHNEQFF,TGTGCCAGCAGTTCCCCTAGCGCTCACAATGAGCAGTTCTTC
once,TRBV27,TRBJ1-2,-,CASSPSRGYGYTF,TGTGCCAGCAGTCCATCGCGGGGCTATGGCTACACCTTC
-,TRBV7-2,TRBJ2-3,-,CASSHGTTDTQYF,TGTGCCAGCAGCCACGGGACCACAGATACGCAGTATTTT
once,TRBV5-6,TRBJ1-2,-,CASSLDLQGILGYTF,TGTGCCAGCAGCTTGGACTTGCAGGGTATTCTTGGCTACACCTTC
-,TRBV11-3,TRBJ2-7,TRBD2,CASSPGGGREQYF,TGTGCCAGCAGCCCTGGCGGGGGGAGAGAGCAGTACTTC
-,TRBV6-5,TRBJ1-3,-,CASSYQAGNTIYF,TGTGCCAGCAGTTATCAGGCAGGAAACACCATATATTTT
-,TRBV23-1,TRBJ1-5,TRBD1,CASSQAGTGGPNQPQHF,TGCGCCAGCAGTCAGGCCGGGACAGGGGGGCCAAATCAGCCCCAGCATTTT
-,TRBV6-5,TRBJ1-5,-,CASSSAGGHRRGPQHF,TGTGCCAGCAGTTCCGCTGGAGGGCACCGGAGGGGGCCCCAGCATTTT
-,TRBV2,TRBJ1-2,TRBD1,CASSGDSYGYTF,TGTGCCAGCAGTGGGGACAGCTATGGCTACACCTTC
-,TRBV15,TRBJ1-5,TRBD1,CATSRTHTGQKHSNQPQHF,TGTGCCACCAGCAGAACCCACACGGGACAGAAGCATAGCAATCAGCCCCAGCATTTT
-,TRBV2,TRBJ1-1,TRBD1,CASSEQGVRNTEAFF,TGTGCCAGCAGTGAACAGGGGGTTAGGAACACTGAAGCTTTCTTT
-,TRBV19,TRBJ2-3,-,CASSRKEGHTDTQYF,TGTGCCAGTAGTCGCAAAGAGGGGCACACAGATACGCAGTATTTT
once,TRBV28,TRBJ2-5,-,CASSPLGARQETQYF,TGTGCCAGCAGTCCCTTGGGGGCTAGACAAGAGACCCAGTACTTC
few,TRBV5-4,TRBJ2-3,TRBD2,CASSLEGLAGGPGDTQYF,TGTGCCAGCAGCTTGGAGGGACTAGCGGGAGGGCCGGGGGATACGCAGTATTTT
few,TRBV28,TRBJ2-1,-,CASTPGVEQFF,TGTGCCAGCACTCCGGGGGTGGAGCAGTTCTTC
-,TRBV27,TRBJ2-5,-,CASSDEGVRRETQYF,TGTGCCAGCAGTGACGAAGGCGTGCGTAGGGAGACCCAGTACTTC
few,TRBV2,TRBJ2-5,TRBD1,CASTGTGGETQYF,TGTGCCAGCACCGGGACAGGGGGGGAGACCCAGTACTTC
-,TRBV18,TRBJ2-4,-,CASSRVPGIQYF,TGTGCCAGCTCACGGGTCCCCGGCATTCAGTACTTC
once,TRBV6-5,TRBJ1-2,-,CASSYSGTTNYGYTF,TGTGCCAGCAGTTACTCGGGAACTACTAACTATGGCTACACCTTC
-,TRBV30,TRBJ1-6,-,CAWSVTNNSPLHF,TGTGCCTGGAGTGTTACAAATAATTCACCCCTCCACTTT
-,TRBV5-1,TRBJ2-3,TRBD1,CASSTGQGRTDTQYF,TGCGCCAGCAGCACCGGACAGGGCCGCACAGATACGCAGTATTTT
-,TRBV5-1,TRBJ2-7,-,CASRRTGGTLSEQYF,TGCGCCAGCAGACGGACTGGCGGGACCCTTAGCGAGCAGTACTTC
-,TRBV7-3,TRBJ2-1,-,CASSLALGASSDNEQFF,TGTGCCAGCAGCTTAGCTTTAGGGGCTAGCTCCGACAATGAGCAGTTCTTC
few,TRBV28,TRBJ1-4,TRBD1,CASRRTGWDEKLFF,TGTGCCAGCAGACGGACAGGGTGGGATGAAAAACTGTTTTTT
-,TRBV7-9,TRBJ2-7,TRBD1,CASSATQGPYEQYF,TGTGCCAGCAGCGCGACACAGGGGCCCTACGAGCAGTACTTC
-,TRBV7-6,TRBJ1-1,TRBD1,CASSPEQGTTEAFF,TGTGCCAGCAGCCCCGAACAGGGGACCACTGAAGCTTTCTTT
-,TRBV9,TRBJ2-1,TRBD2,CASSASSGGNNEQFF,TGTGCCAGCAGCGCCTCTAGCGGGGGAAACAATGAACAGTTCTTC
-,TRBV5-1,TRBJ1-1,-,CASSLGRAENTEAFF,TGCGCCAGCAGCTTGGGCAGGGCGGAGAACACTGAAGCTTTCTTT
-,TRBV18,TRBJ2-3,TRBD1,CASSQRGEGANTQYF,TGTGCCAGCTCACAGAGGGGAGAGGGGGCGAATACGCAGTATTTT
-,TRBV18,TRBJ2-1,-,CASSPTRSYNEQFF,TGTGCCAGCTCACCGACACGCTCCTACAATGAGCAGTTCTTC
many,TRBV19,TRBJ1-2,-,CASSIGYLTAEFNYGYTF,TGTGCCAGTAGTATAGGCTACTTGACAGCCGAATTTAACTATGGCTACACCTTC
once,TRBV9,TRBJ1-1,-,CASSVAPGATEAFF,TGTGCCAGCAGCGTCGCGCCAGGGGCCACTGAAGCTTTCTTT
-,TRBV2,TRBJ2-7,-,CASSRDQDYEQYF,TGTGCCAGCAGCAGGGACCAAGACTACGAGCAGTACTTC